This entry lists 14 T cell receptor beta chains sequenced from one sample in a study of blood T cells in healthy people across ages. It was with a sample-barcoded 5' primer and a J-beta primer mix that a second PCR of about 6 to 12 cycles was run. TCRdb analysed the 5' RACE reads with MiXCR anew, one entry per CDR3 protein. Of some 1,800,000 distinct CDR3 sequences detected, about two fifths appear once; the ten largest clones hold about 21%. Input material: blood. Receptors were obtained from a human donor in good health.

This clonotype turned up a few times. The rearrangement links TRBV3-1 to TRBJ2-1; D might be TRBD1 (5 bases). The length of the CDR3 is 14 residues. V dropped 4 bases and J dropped 4 bases, with 11 bases sitting between them. Germline V lookup: CDR1 LGHDT, CDR2 YNNKEL (reference sequence). The CDR3 loop reads CASSLTDSYNEQFF. Written as DNA, the CDR3 is TGTGCCAGCAGCCTGACCGACAGTTACAATGAGCAGTTCTTC.

This clonotype was recorded once. V and J are TRBV27 and TRBJ1-5; D uncertain. Germline assignment: CDR1 MNHEY and CDR2 SMNVEV (reference sequence). The CDR3 contains 16 residues. The V end lost 3 bases, the J end lost 0 bases, and 12 bases lay between the germline ends. The CDR3 DNA sequence: TGTGCCAGCAGTTTTTTGACCTCCGGTAGCAATCAGCCCCAGCATTTT. Translating it yields CASSFLTSGSNQPQHF.

This clonotype was recorded a few times. The junction departs from the called germline gene at one end, perhaps through a read error. The rearrangement joins TRBV5-6 to TRBJ2-3; D call uncertain. The germline CDR1 and CDR2 sequences are SGHDT and YYEEEE. CDR3 length: 16 amino acids. Here the CDR3 reads CTSSLWYPISTDTQYF. Here the CDR3 DNA reads TGTACCAGCAGCTTGTGGTATCCGATCAGCACAGATACGCAGTATTTT. The full variable domain, its missing parts supplied by reference TRBV5-6 and TRBJ2-3, is DAGVTQSPTHLIKTRGQQVTLRCSPKSGHDTVSWYQQALGQGPQFIFQYYEEEERQRGNFPDRFSGHQFPNYSSELNVNALLLGDSALYLCTSSLWYPISTDTQYFGPGTRLTVL.

This clonotype occurred a few times. The chain uses TRBV15 and TRBJ2-3, with D unclear. In germline, CDR1 is LNHNV, CDR2 YYDKDF (reference sequence). The ends were cut back, 0 bases at V and 4 bases at J, with 14 bases in the middle. CDR3 size: 16 residues. The CDR3 DNA reads TGTGCCACCAGCAGAGATAGACTCATCCGAGCAGATACGCAGTATTTT. Amino acids: CATSRDRLIRADTQYF.

J is TRBJ1-4 and V is TRBV29-1, with D possibly TRBD1 on 5 matching bases. The CDR3 loop spans 15 amino acids. Germline V lookup: CDR1 SQVTM, CDR2 ANQGSEA. Trimming took 4 bases from V and 7 from J, leaving 19 bases between them. The CDR3 bases are TGCAGCGTTGCTCCCTTTGGGGGACGCGGTGAAAAACTGTTTTTT. The encoded protein is CSVAPFGGRGEKLFF.

This clonotype has only a few counts. The gene calls are TRBV20-1 and TRBJ2-5; 10 bases are a match to TRBD2. This CDR3 has 15 amino acids. The V segment lost 3 bases and the J segment 7 bases; nucleotides outside the gene matches: 11. Germline V gene sequence: CDR1 DFQATT, CDR2 SNEGSKA (reference sequence). The CDR3 sequence is CSASISGRFTATQYF. DNA of the CDR3: TGCAGTGCTAGTATTAGCGGGAGGTTTACAGCGACCCAGTACTTC.

The chain carries TRBV7-8 and TRBJ1-2, with D tentatively TRBD1 (5 bases). The V end lost 5 bases, the J end lost 2 bases, and 18 bases lay between the germline ends. This CDR3 is built from 16 residues. Germline V gene data show CDR1 as SGHVS and CDR2 as FQNEAQ. The CDR3: CASSPPEVGANYGYTF. For the CDR3, the DNA is TGTGCCAGCAGCCCCCCAGAGGTAGGGGCAAACTATGGCTACACCTTC.

Only a few counts were recorded for this clonotype. The rearrangement joins TRBV7-9 to TRBJ1-2; 9 bases are a match to TRBD1. Germline-derived CDR1 and CDR2 are SEHNR and FQNEAQ (reference sequence). V was pared by 6 bases and J by 4 bases, with 6 bases of the junction left unmatched. The CDR3 runs 14 residues. The CDR3 DNA follows: TGTGCCAGCAGACGGACAGGGGACCTCTATGGCTACACCTTC. Translated: CASRRTGDLYGYTF.

This clonotype has only a few counts. The V call is TRBV9, the J call TRBJ2-5, with 10 bases identical to TRBD2. Looked up from germline, CDR1 is SGDLS and CDR2 is YYNGEE. The length of the CDR3 is 14 residues. J gave up 11 bases and V 4 bases, and 11 bases lay outside the gene matches. For the CDR3, the DNA is TGTGCCAGCAGCTTCCACCACCTAGCGGGGGAGCAGTACTTC. Translation gives CASSFHHLAGEQYF.

The V and J genes are TRBV7-2 and TRBJ2-7; unclear D gene. The CDR3 has 15 residues. Trimming took off 0 bases at V and 2 bases at J, with 11 bases between the two ends. CDR1 and CDR2 from the germline V gene are SGHTA and FQGNSA. CDR3 DNA sequence: TGTGCCAGCAGCTTAGCTCTAAGGTCTACCTACGAGCAGTACTTC. It translates to CASSLALRSTYEQYF.

This clonotype was found a few times. This sequence joins TRBV6-5 and TRBJ2-1; D unresolved. The CDR3 runs to 14 residues. The germline V gene encodes CDR1 MNHEY and CDR2 SVGAGI. V gave up 5 bases and J gave up 2 bases, with 10 bases separating them. This CDR3 reads CASSLNGPYNEQFF. The DNA for the CDR3 is TGTGCCAGCAGTCTAAACGGGCCCTACAATGAGCAGTTCTTC.

This clonotype appeared many times. This chain connects TRBV7-8 to TRBJ2-5; D not resolved. The CDR3 is 13 residues long. CDR1 SGHVS and CDR2 FQNEAQ come from the germline V gene. Trimming took off 1 base at V and 3 bases at J, with 6 bases between the two ends. CDR3 sequence (DNA): TGTGCCAGCAGCTTAGAGGTAGAAGAGACCCAGTACTTC. Translating it yields CASSLEVEETQYF. Complete variable domain (other parts from reference TRBV7-8 and TRBJ2-5): GAGVSQSPRYKVAKRGQDVALRCDPISGHVSLFWYQQALGQGPEFLTYFQNEAQLDKSGLPSDRFFAERPEGSVSTLKIQRTQQEDSAVYLCASSLEVEETQYFGPGTRLLVL.

Ten or more counts support this clonotype. The chain has TRBV28 and TRBJ2-7, with TRBD2 matching 9 bases. The CDR3 has 14 residues. From germline, CDR1 is MDHEN and CDR2 SYDVKM. V was clipped by 3 bases and J by 3 bases; unmatched bases: 3. CDR3: CASSLAGGVYEQYF. Here the CDR3 DNA reads TGTGCCAGCAGTTTGGCGGGGGGGGTCTACGAGCAGTACTTC. The full variable domain, rest sourced from reference TRBV28 and TRBJ2-7, is DVKVTQSSRYLVKRTGEKVFLECVQDMDHENMFWYRQDPGLGLRLIYFSYDVKMKEKGDIPEGYSVSREKKERFSLILESASTNQTSMYLCASSLAGGVYEQYFGPGTRLTVT.

The V gene is TRBV29-1, the J gene TRBJ2-3, with TRBD1 matching 7 bases. Trimming took 1 base from V and 2 from J; bases not matched to a gene: 6. The CDR3 sequence is 15 residues long. Germline V lookup: CDR1 SQVTM, CDR2 ANQGSEA. CDR3 bases: TGCAGCGTTGAAGGTTTCGGACAGGACACAGATACGCAGTATTTT. It yields the protein CSVEGFGQDTDTQYF.